A single TCR beta chain is shown here with its context. Which antigen it targets is not known. Nothing much larger sits one base from this clone, and base qualities are not available. These data are taken from a study of OX40 agonist ivuxolimab in advanced cancers. In terms of the full investigation: Ivuxolimab was an agonistic, fully human IgG2 monoclonal antibody directed against OX40 (CD134), a costimulatory receptor. Intravenous ivuxolimab was administered to patients every 2 weeks at six dose levels: 0.01, 0.1, 0.3, 1.5, 3 and 10 mg/kg. The paper describes the monotherapy dose-escalation part (N ≈ 52 patients) of the phase I trial of ivuxolimab. In the dose-escalation cohort, roughly 80% of patients were male, and the mean age was roughly 60 years, with a range of 23 to 79. Prior anti-PD-1, anti-PD-L1 or anti-CTLA-4 therapy was permitted, and 30% to 50% of dose-escalation patients had received checkpoint inhibitors. The purpose of peripheral TCRbeta sequencing was to test whether ivuxolimab changed TCR sequence diversity and led to clonal T-cell expansion. Of the roughly 53 patients in dose escalation, about 20 had hepatocellular carcinoma, approximately 15 had melanoma, 9 had renal cell carcinoma and 9 had head and neck cancer. Three dose-escalation patients achieved partial responses, one with hepatocellular carcinoma and two with cutaneous melanoma.

Patients with a history of autoimmune disease or receiving systemic immunosuppression were excluded from the trial. Peripheral blood for TCR sequencing was drawn from every dose cohort at baseline, at cycle 4 day 1 and at cycle 7 day 1. Samples were obtained from an open-label, multicenter, first-in-human phase I dose-escalation trial of ivuxolimab. Adults with locally advanced or metastatic melanoma, renal cell carcinoma, hepatocellular carcinoma or head and neck squamous cell carcinoma were enrolled in the trial. CD4+ and CD8+ T cells were sorted separately from peripheral blood before TCR sequencing. Genomic DNA was isolated from the sorted cells so that the TCRbeta CDR3 region could be sequenced. The immunoSEQ Assay was used for sequencing of TCRbeta CDR3 regions. TCRdb limited this immuneACCESS table to in-frame rearrangements with V and J called. A share of clones is missing; checked studies link under half to unresolved V genes, and the rest is unexplained. The sample table contains some 39,000 clones; only one count was recorded for under 85% of them. The ten largest clones add up to 8.5% to 14% of the sample.

Results the study describes overall, beyond this receptor: At doses of 0.1 to 3.0 mg/kg, clonal expansion of both CD4+ and CD8+ blood T cells was observed from baseline to week 6. After ivuxolimab, more expanded clones were found on average in CD8+ T cells than in CD4+ T cells. Low levels of normalized T-cell clonal expansion were also shown by some nonresponding patients. In the 0.1-3.0 mg/kg groups, partial responders had among the lowest normalized peripheral clonal expansion, particularly in CD8+ T cells. Which antigens the clonally expanded peripheral T cells were specific for was not determined.

Sequencing used CD4+ or CD8+ T cells sorted from blood, obtained in a trial of the OX40 agonist ivuxolimab. This TCR came from an adult with an advanced solid tumor such as melanoma, head and neck, liver or kidney cancer.

The sequenced DNA is TGTGCCAGCAATAGAGAGGTGGAATGGTCACCCCTCCACTTT. Its coded protein is CASNREVEWSPLHF. Recombination joined TRBV2 with TRBJ1-6; no D segment can be confidently identified. Via the germline V gene, CDR1 is SNHLY and CDR2 FYNNEI. The CDR3 numbers 14 residues from cysteine through phenylalanine. Of all the DNA, just the CDR3 is kept, 42 bases in frame from base 1. At the junction V is shortened by 7 bases and J by 10 bases, with 17 bases in between.